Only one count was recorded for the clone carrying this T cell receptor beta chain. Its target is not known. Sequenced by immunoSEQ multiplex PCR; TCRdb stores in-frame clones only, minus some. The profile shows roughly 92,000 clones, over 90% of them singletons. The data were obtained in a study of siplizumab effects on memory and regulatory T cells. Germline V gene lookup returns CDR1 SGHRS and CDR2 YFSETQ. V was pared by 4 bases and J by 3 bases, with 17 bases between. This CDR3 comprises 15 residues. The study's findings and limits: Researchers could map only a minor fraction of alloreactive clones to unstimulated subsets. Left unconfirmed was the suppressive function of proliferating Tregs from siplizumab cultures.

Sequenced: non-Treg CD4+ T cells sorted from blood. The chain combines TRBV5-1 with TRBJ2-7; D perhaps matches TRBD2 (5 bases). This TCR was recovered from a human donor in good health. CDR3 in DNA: TGCGCCAGCAGCATCACGGCGGGTGGCGGCTACGAGCAGTACTTC. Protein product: CASSITAGGGYEQYF.